This T cell receptor (beta chain) is from a study of CD8+ T cells in alopecia areata. Germline lookup yields CDR1 MDHEN and CDR2 SYDVKM. The CDR3 length is 16 residues. With 3 bases clipped from V and 6 bases from J, the junction kept 8 bases outside the gene matches. The treatment was: oral pan-JAK inhibitor, 5-10 mg twice daily. Worth noting for this clone: Its antigen is still unknown.

Extracted RNA was reverse transcribed into cDNA, the sequencing template. The protocol was immunoSEQ multiplex PCR, while the TCRdb copy is restricted to in-frame clones and leaves out a portion. The table shows around 160,000 clones, with approximately 62% occurring only once. Study conclusions and caveats: Many of the expanded lesional clones endured in scalp and blood while on tofacitinib.

This chain joins TRBV28 and TRBJ1-4, with 9 bases identical to TRBD1. This receptor was obtained from a human donor with alopecia areata. This material consisted of CD4+ T cells sorted from blood, taken at week 24, from a patient treated with tofacitinib. The CDR3 DNA reads as TGTGCCAGCAGTTTGATGGGCACAGGGGGCGATGAAAAACTGTTTTTT. Protein product: CASSLMGTGGDEKLFF.